This TCR beta chain came from a study of blood T cells in healthy people across ages. As for this clonotype: No antigen is known for it.

The CDR3 runs 16 residues. The ends lost 0 bases at V and 0 bases at J; junction bases unmatched: 5. Germline values: CDR1 SGHRS, CDR2 YFSETQ. Each donor gave 9 to 10 milliliters of peripheral blood. PBMCs, at least 7 million per sample, were isolated. General study results and limits: Unknown CMV status may confound age-related changes in expanded clones.

PCR was performed a second time for about 7 to 11 cycles using a sample-barcoded 5' primer and a J-beta primer mix. MiXCR, run by TCRdb on the 5' RACE reads, gives a single entry per CDR3 protein. The repertoire holds about 1.5 million distinct CDR3 sequences, with roughly 43% as singletons. The receptor was derived from a woman younger than 35 in good health. The chain employs TRBV5-1 and TRBJ2-5; 7 nucleotides agree with TRBD2. The sample comprised blood. CDR3 nucleotides: TGCGCCAGCAGCTTGGAAGGCCTAGCGGACCAAGAGACCCAGTACTTC. This encodes CASSLEGLADQETQYF.